The clone carrying this T cell receptor beta chain was counted a few times. Antigen unknown. The entry originates in a study of cytotoxic CD8 clonotypes in ibrutinib-treated CLL. Study details: Enrolment comprised around 11 relapsed/refractory and some 15 treatment-naive patients; 17 to 18 were IGHV unmutated. Productive templates averaged approximately 260,000 per sample, and productive rearrangements 80,000 to 95,000. Broader study findings: At baseline, clonality was higher than in age-matched healthy donors and correlated with CD8+ counts.

Between the trimmed V and J ends, which lost 4 bases and 1 base, there was a span of 4 bases. Germline V gene sequence: CDR1 SGHNT, CDR2 YENEEA. This CDR3 comprises 12 residues. Targeted sequencing depth ranged from 1 in 200,000 to 1 in 1 million T cells. Profiling relied on immunoSEQ multiplex PCR, and the TCRdb table lists in-frame clones only, not all of them. The table lists 330,000 or so clones, over 55% of them singletons, with 6.3% in the top ten. Sequenced here: PBMCs, sampled after 36 months of ibrutinib treatment. The TCR sequence derives from a human donor with chronic lymphocytic leukemia. The V call is TRBV11-3, the J call TRBJ1-2; D remains unclear. CDR3 coding DNA: TGTGCCAGCAGCTCCTTTAACTATGGCTACACCTTC. Protein sequence: CASSSFNYGYTF.